This record covers a single TCR beta chain. What it binds is unknown. Primed by a sample-barcoded 5' primer and a J-beta primer mix, a second PCR proceeded for 7 to 11 cycles. A single record per CDR3 protein comes from TCRdb applying MiXCR to the 5' RACE reads. The table lists more than 1.4 million distinct CDR3 sequences, roughly 40% of them singletons. The record originates from a study of blood T cells in healthy people across ages. Trimming removed 3 bases from V and 5 bases from J; junction bases left unmatched: 10. CDR3 size: 15 residues. Germline CDR1 is SGHKS and CDR2 is YYEKEE (reference sequence). Study-wide points: Fewer expanded clones and more diversity marked long-lived versus aged donors.

The chain carries TRBV5-5 and TRBJ2-7; TRBD2 aligns across 8 bases. The clonotype comes from a woman aged 18-29 years in good health. Input material: blood. The CDR3 sequence is CASSWAGTRFDEQYF. The CDR3 DNA is TGTGCCAGCAGCTGGGCCGGGACTAGGTTTGACGAGCAGTACTTC. Filled out from reference TRBV5-5 and TRBJ2-7, the complete variable domain reads DAGVTQSPTHLIKTRGQQVTLRCSPISGHKSVSWYQQVLGQGPQFIFQYYEKEERGRGNFPDRFSARQFPNYSSELNVNALLLGDSALYLCASSWAGTRFDEQYFGPGTRLTVT.